This TCR beta chain was captured in a study of shared clonotypes between healthy human individuals. The donors were all Caucasian adults (living in Nashville, Tennessee). In the authors' methods: Because ImmunoSEQ provided only junction sequences with no quality scores, the filtering differed. Sequencing was performed with immunoSEQ multiplex PCR; in TCRdb, only in-frame clones are kept and a portion is missing. The V and J calls and clone size were taken over from that table, and D and trimming were inferred from the DNA. The sample has some 1 million clones, about 70% seen once. There are 11 residues in the CDR3. Trimming shortened V by 8 bases and J by 1 base, and 4 bases separated the two germline ends. Per germline, CDR1 SGDLS and CDR2 YYNGEE. With respect to this clone: Antigen unknown.

Study findings and constraints: Naive subsets generally exceeded memory subsets in estimated richness. Some clonotypes were shared by all four sorted-subset donors, while others were not shared. The non-shared ones had lower generation probabilities than the shared ones.

V gene TRBV9 combines with J gene TRBJ1-3; no definite D call. Sequencing was carried out using memory CD4+ T cells sorted from blood. The subset is: CD45RA-negative fraction. This receptor was taken from a young man in good health. CDR3 loop: CASGSGNTIYF. In nucleotides, the CDR3 is TGTGCCAGTGGGTCTGGAAACACCATATATTTT.